One sample yielded the 5 T cell receptor beta chains listed below, sequenced in a study of T cell responses to AZD1222 COVID-19 vaccine. Produced via immunoSEQ multiplex PCR; TCRdb's table is partial and in-frame only. In the table there are 130,000 to 150,000 clones, approximately 89% of which are singletons. The sequencing here drew on peripheral blood, taken on day 0 of MenACWY control vaccination. Every receptor here comes from an adult in good health.

J is TRBJ1-3 and V is TRBV2, with TRBD1 matching over 7 bases. This CDR3 contains 16 residues. Germline V CDR1 and CDR2: SNHLY, FYNNEI. J gave up 0 bases and V 2 bases, and 4 bases lay outside the gene matches. This CDR3 is CASSEQGVYSGNTIYF. The CDR3 DNA follows: TGTGCCAGCAGTGAACAGGGGGTCTACTCTGGAAACACCATATATTTT.

This clone was observed a few times. V is TRBV29-1 and J is TRBJ1-4; maybe TRBD1 (5 bases). V lost 4 bases and J 4 bases, leaving 7 bases between the germline ends. The CDR3 is 12 amino acids. Germline lookup yields CDR1 SQVTM and CDR2 ANQGSEA. CDR3 nucleotide sequence: TGCAGCGTTGTCAGGGATAATGAAAAACTGTTTTTT. It specifies CSVVRDNEKLFF. Drawing the rest from reference TRBV29-1 and TRBJ1-4, the complete variable domain is SAVISQKPSRDICQRGTSLTIQCQVDSQVTMMFWYRQQPGQSLTLIATANQGSEATYESGFVIDKFPISRPNLTFSTLTVSNMSPEDSSIYLCSVVRDNEKLFFGSGTQLSVL.

This clone was counted between two and nine times. The V and J genes are TRBV6-4 and TRBJ1-1; TRBD1 is a possible D gene (6 bases). This CDR3 contains 13 residues. Trimming pared 6 bases from V and 1 base from J, leaving 9 bases between. Per germline, CDR1 MRHNA and CDR2 SNTAGT. In nucleotides, the CDR3 is TGTGCCAGCAGCGAGGGGGAGAACACTGAAGCTTTCTTT. Translated, it gives CASSEGENTEAFF.

This clone was observed at least ten times. This chain uses TRBV27 with TRBJ1-6; no firm D call. The CDR3 length is 12 residues. V lost 3 bases and J lost 8, with 5 bases in between. CDR1 and CDR2 (germline): MNHEY, SMNVEV (reference sequence). The CDR3 sequence: CASSFLDSPLHF. Written as DNA, the CDR3 is TGTGCCAGCAGTTTCCTGGATTCACCCCTCCACTTT.

The chain employs TRBV6-5 and TRBJ1-3; 7 bases are shared with TRBD1. After removal of 6 bases from V and 5 bases from J, the junction contained 7 bases not matched to a gene. The CDR3 covers 14 residues. CDR1 is MNHEY, CDR2 SVGAGI, per germline. The CDR3 coding sequence is TGTGCCAGCAGCCCCGGGACAGTACGAAACACCATATATTTT. Translated: CASSPGTVRNTIYF.